Listed below are T cell receptor beta chains from one sample, sequenced in a study of T cell clones after liver transplantation. Assay: immunoSEQ multiplex PCR; the TCRdb copy retains only in-frame clones and omits some. This sample carries about 120,000 clones, over 75% of them seen once, and the ten largest clones take around 0.83%. Sequencing was performed on CD4+ T cells from blood, taken 12 months after liver transplant. Source of these receptors: a human patient who received a liver transplant. Some T cells may be graft donor cells. CDR3s include the opening cysteine and the closing phenylalanine or tryptophan. The D gene is left open where the match is weak. Some rows mark clone size as missing; the rest say once, few, many or name a class of expanded clone.

>16|-|TRBD2|TRBJ2-1|TRBV12-5
CASGEGAGGSYNEQFF
TGTGCTAGTGGTGAAGGAGCGGGAGGCTCCTACAATGAGCAGTTCTTC
>17|-|TRBD2|TRBJ2-3|TRBV19
CASSPLSGRVGTDTQYF
TGTGCCAGTAGCCCCCTCAGCGGGAGAGTGGGAACAGATACGCAGTATTTT
>13|medium-sized|-|TRBJ2-2|TRBV6-5
CATGPSDTGELFF
TGTGCCACTGGCCCTTCGGACACCGGGGAGCTGTTTTTT
>16|once|-|TRBJ2-7|TRBV11-3
CASSPNGRGGTYEQCF
TGTGCCAGCAGTCCCAACGGCAGGGGAGGGACCTACGAGCAGTGCTTC
>14|-|-|TRBJ2-7|TRBV28
CATQTGVSSYEQYF
TGTGCCACCCAGACAGGTGTAAGCTCCTACGAGCAGTACTTC
>15|-|TRBD1|TRBJ1-1|TRBV14
CASSHKTGGYAEAFF
TGTGCCAGCAGCCACAAGACAGGGGGCTACGCTGAAGCTTTCTTT
>11|-|-|TRBJ2-5|TRBV29-1
CSVEVRGTQYF
TGCAGCGTTGAAGTGCGGGGGACCCAGTACTTC
>15|-|-|TRBJ2-7|TRBV19
CASSITGVGSDEQYF
TGTGCCAGTAGTATCACCGGAGTCGGGTCGGACGAGCAGTACTTC
>13|-|-|TRBJ1-1|TRBV11-3
CASSSRAATEAFF
TGTGCCAGCAGCTCCCGGGCCGCCACTGAAGCTTTCTTT
>13|few|-|TRBJ2-5|TRBV5-4
CASSLVQKETQYF
TGTGCCAGCAGCTTGGTTCAGAAAGAGACCCAGTACTTC
>12|-|-|TRBJ2-7|TRBV11-2
CASSLPSYEQYF
TGTGCCAGCAGCCTCCCCTCTTACGAGCAGTACTTC
>14|-|TRBD1|TRBJ1-1|TRBV18
CASSPQGAGTEAFF
TGTGCCAGCTCACCACAGGGGGCTGGCACTGAAGCTTTCTTT
>13|-|-|TRBJ2-5|TRBV6-1
CASRTLGQETQYF
TGTGCCAGCAGAACACTTGGCCAAGAGACCCAGTACTTC
>14|once|TRBD1|TRBJ2-3|TRBV5-1
CASSLGQWVDTQYF
TGCGCCAGCAGCCTGGGACAGTGGGTGGATACGCAGTATTTT
>15|-|TRBD2|TRBJ2-5|TRBV11-2
CASSFRTSGTETQYF
TGTGCCAGCAGCTTCCGGACTAGCGGGACGGAGACCCAGTACTTC
>12|-|-|TRBJ2-5|TRBV5-4
CASSVREETQYF
TGTGCCAGCTCTGTAAGAGAAGAGACCCAGTACTTC
>16|-|-|TRBJ2-4|TRBV4-3
CASAERLRGGQNIQYF
TGCGCCAGCGCTGAAAGACTGCGGGGTGGCCAAAACATTCAGTACTTC
>16|-|-|TRBJ2-3|TRBV7-2
CASSLLRGGSTDTQYF
TGTGCCAGCAGCTTACTTCGAGGGGGGAGCACAGATACGCAGTATTTT
>15|-|TRBD2|TRBJ2-7|TRBV5-1
CASSVPGGSSYEQYF
TGCGCCAGCAGCGTGCCGGGCGGGAGCTCCTACGAGCAGTACTTC
>17|-|TRBD1|TRBJ2-3|TRBV5-1
CASTGTGGGGSTDTQYF
TGCGCCAGCACTGGGACAGGGGGCGGTGGTAGCACAGATACGCAGTATTTT
>15|-|TRBD1|TRBJ2-3|TRBV4-3
CASSLDRGRADTQYF
TGCGCCAGCTCCCTAGACAGGGGGAGAGCAGATACGCAGTATTTT
>13|-|-|TRBJ1-4|TRBV2
CASGGGRSEKLFF
TGTGCCTCCGGCGGGGGGCGTTCGGAAAAACTGTTTTTT
>16|-|-|TRBJ1-2|TRBV6-1
CASSEALAGPMDGYTF
TGTGCCAGCAGTGAAGCTTTGGCAGGCCCGATGGATGGCTACACCTTC
>14|-|-|TRBJ2-7|TRBV6-5
CASRRYSEAYEQYF
TGTGCCAGCCGGAGGTACAGTGAGGCCTACGAGCAGTACTTC
>16|few|TRBD1|TRBJ1-1|TRBV9
CASSVVGTGGATEAFF
TGTGCCAGCAGCGTAGTTGGGACAGGGGGTGCCACTGAAGCTTTCTTT
>17|-|-|TRBJ1-2|TRBV5-1
CASSFGGDLDARYGYTF
TGCGCCAGCAGCTTTGGGGGGGATTTGGACGCACGCTATGGCTACACCTTC
>15|-|TRBD2|TRBJ2-1|TRBV5-1
CASTMGLALDNEQFF
TGCGCCAGCACCATGGGACTAGCGCTCGACAATGAGCAGTTCTTC
>13|-|-|TRBJ1-1|TRBV7-2
CASSLEVRRQAFF
TGTGCCAGCAGCTTAGAGGTGAGGCGTCAAGCTTTCTTT
>13|-|-|TRBJ1-1|TRBV6-1
CAMVQAPNTEAFF
TGTGCCATGGTACAGGCCCCGAACACTGAAGCTTTCTTT
>17|-|TRBD1|TRBJ2-5|TRBV7-9
CASSIWGTGGIQETQYF
TGTGCCAGCAGCATATGGGGGACAGGGGGAATACAAGAGACCCAGTACTTC
>10|-|-|TRBJ2-5|TRBV29-1
CSVERGTQYF
TGCAGCGTTGAGAGAGGGACCCAGTACTTC
>15|-|-|TRBJ2-5|TRBV30
CAWSLRTSFLETQYF
TGTGCCTGGAGTCTACGAACTAGTTTCCTCGAGACCCAGTACTTC
>15|-|-|TRBJ1-3|TRBV5-6
CASSPGGSSGNTIYF
TGTGCCAGCAGCCCCGGGGGGAGCTCTGGAAACACCATATATTTT
>14|-|TRBD1|TRBJ2-7|TRBV2
CASSADRSSYEQYF
TGTGCCAGCAGCGCGGACAGGTCCTCCTACGAGCAGTACTTC
>15|-|-|TRBJ2-2|TRBV19
CASSIRPSGTGELFF
TGTGCCAGTAGTATAAGGCCCAGCGGCACCGGGGAGCTGTTTTTT
>13|-|-|TRBJ2-1|TRBV9
CASSLRGANEQFF
TGTGCCAGCAGCCTCAGGGGGGCAAATGAGCAGTTCTTC
>15|-|-|TRBJ2-2|TRBV15
CATSRSAEVPGELFF
TGTGCCACCAGCAGATCGGCCGAGGTACCCGGGGAGCTGTTTTTT
>15|-|-|TRBJ2-5|TRBV11-3
CASSLVGVNQETQYF
TGTGCCAGCAGCTTAGTAGGGGTTAACCAAGAGACCCAGTACTTC
>17|-|-|TRBJ2-1|TRBV9
CASSPSLRRLSYNEQFF
TGTGCCAGCAGCCCAAGCCTCCGTAGGCTCTCCTACAATGAGCAGTTCTTC
>15|-|-|TRBJ2-1|TRBV6-5
CASSYSGGLGNEQFF
TGTGCCAGCAGTTACTCCGGGGGGCTCGGCAATGAGCAGTTCTTC
>13|-|-|TRBJ2-7|TRBV18
CASSPRVLYEQYF
TGTGCCAGCTCACCCAGGGTTCTCTACGAGCAGTACTTC
>15|-|TRBD1|TRBJ2-7|TRBV5-1
CASSSRQGRGNEQYF
TGCGCCAGCAGCTCTCGACAGGGGCGAGGGAACGAGCAGTACTTC
>15|-|TRBD2|TRBJ2-7|TRBV5-6
CASSYQAGVGSEQYF
TGTGCCAGCAGCTACCAAGCGGGAGTTGGGAGCGAGCAGTACTTC
>15|-|-|TRBJ2-7|TRBV11-3
CASSFGTLGPHEQYF
TGTGCCAGCAGCTTCGGGACTCTGGGGCCCCACGAGCAGTACTTC
>15|once|TRBD2|TRBJ2-5|TRBV5-4
CASSLAGGRAKTQYF
TGTGCCAGCAGCTTGGCGGGAGGCAGGGCGAAGACCCAGTACTTC
>16|-|-|TRBJ2-3|TRBV9
CASSFAGTGSTDTQYF
TGTGCCAGCAGCTTCGCCGGGACTGGTAGCACAGATACGCAGTATTTT
>17|once|TRBD2|TRBJ2-5|TRBV9
CASSVDPLAGVQETQYF
TGTGCCAGCAGCGTAGACCCCCTAGCGGGAGTACAAGAGACCCAGTACTTC